The rows below give T cell receptor beta chains drawn from one sample of a study of vaccination effects on CD4 cells after COVID-19. No cognate antigen is known for these TCRs. Using immunoSEQ multiplex PCR, the repertoire was profiled, and TCRdb retains in-frame clones only, with some absent. The sample yields about 69,000 clones, roughly 81% seen once. The sequences come from CD4+ T cells from PBMCs cultured with HCoV-229E spike peptides, collected after COVID-19 vaccination. These receptors all stem from a human donor who received a COVID-19 vaccine. CDR3s include the opening cysteine and the closing phenylalanine or tryptophan. D genes are given only for firm matches.

d_call | v_call | cdr3_length | cdr3_aa
- | TRBV30 | 13 | CAWRGLGLDTQYF
TRBD1 | TRBV5-1 | 14 | CASSSSTGVEKLFF
- | TRBV28 | 18 | CASTIRRWGPKSNQPQHF
- | TRBV19 | 14 | CASSMDYRNSPLHF
TRBD1 | TRBV4-1 | 16 | CASSQPAGQGGREAFF
- | TRBV7-8 | 14 | CASSLTETTQPQHF
- | TRBV6-6 | 13 | CASSRGQNNEQFF
TRBD2 | TRBV9 | 15 | CASSAGTSGADTQYF
TRBD2 | TRBV5-1 | 15 | CASSLTGTSVDEQFF
TRBD1 | TRBV4-3 | 16 | CASSHPGTGGSDTQYF
- | TRBV6-5 | 14 | CASSYRDLGTEAFF
TRBD1 | TRBV6-1 | 19 | CASSEALLPDRAAYNEQFF
TRBD1 | TRBV7-6 | 17 | CASSLVMGTGLLNEQFF
- | TRBV4-1 | 15 | CASSDLGGANEKLFF
TRBD1 | TRBV29-1 | 11 | CSGGQDETQYF
- | TRBV5-1 | 14 | CASSLAGDGKTQYF
TRBD1 | TRBV3-1/TRBV3-2 | 15 | CASSFGTGNTGELFF
- | TRBV5-1 | 18 | CASSLRSAESSGANVLTF
- | TRBV7-8 | 15 | CASSLIRSANTEAFF
TRBD1 | TRBV20-1 | 12 | CSASLRGRGYTF
TRBD1 | TRBV27 | 14 | CASSRQGRGYGYTF
TRBD1 | TRBV9 | 15 | CASSPTGGSSYGYTF
- | TRBV28 | 14 | CASSFAGGTDTQYF
- | TRBV18 | 14 | CASSPFNDYTEAFF